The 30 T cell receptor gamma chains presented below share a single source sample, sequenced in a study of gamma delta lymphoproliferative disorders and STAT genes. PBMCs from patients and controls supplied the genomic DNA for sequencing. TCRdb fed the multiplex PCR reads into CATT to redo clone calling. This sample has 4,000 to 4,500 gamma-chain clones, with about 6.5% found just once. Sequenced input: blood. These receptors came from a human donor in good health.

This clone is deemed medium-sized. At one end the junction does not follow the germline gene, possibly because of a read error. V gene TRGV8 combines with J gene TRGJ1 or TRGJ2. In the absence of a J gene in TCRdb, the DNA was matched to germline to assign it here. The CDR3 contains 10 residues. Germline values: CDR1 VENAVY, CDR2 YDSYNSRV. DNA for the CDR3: TGTGCCACCTGGGATTATAGGAAACTCTTT. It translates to CATWDYRKLF.

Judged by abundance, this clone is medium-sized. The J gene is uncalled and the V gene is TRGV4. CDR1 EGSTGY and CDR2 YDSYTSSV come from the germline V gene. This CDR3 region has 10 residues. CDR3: CATWDAKYLF. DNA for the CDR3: TGTGCCACCTGGGATGCAAAGTACCTCTTT.

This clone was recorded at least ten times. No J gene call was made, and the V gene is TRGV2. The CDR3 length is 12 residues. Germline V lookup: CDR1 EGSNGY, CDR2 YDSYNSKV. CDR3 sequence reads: CATWDVTIKWVF. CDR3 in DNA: TGTGCCACCTGGGACGTGACCATTAAGTGGGTCTTT.

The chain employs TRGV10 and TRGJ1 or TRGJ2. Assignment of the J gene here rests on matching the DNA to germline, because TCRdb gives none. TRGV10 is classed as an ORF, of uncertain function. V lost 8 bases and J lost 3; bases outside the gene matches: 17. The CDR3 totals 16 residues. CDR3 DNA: TGTGCTGCGTGGGATCCCCCTTTTGATCTTTATTATAAGAAACTCTTT. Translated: CAAWDPPFDLYYKKLF.

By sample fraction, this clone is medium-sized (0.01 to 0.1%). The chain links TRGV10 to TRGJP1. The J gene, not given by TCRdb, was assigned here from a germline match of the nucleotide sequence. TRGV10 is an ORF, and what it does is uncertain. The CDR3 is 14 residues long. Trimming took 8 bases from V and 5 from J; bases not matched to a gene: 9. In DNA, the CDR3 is TGTGCTGCGTGGGAGGTCGGGACTGGTTGGTTCAAGATATTT. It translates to CAAWEVGTGWFKIF.

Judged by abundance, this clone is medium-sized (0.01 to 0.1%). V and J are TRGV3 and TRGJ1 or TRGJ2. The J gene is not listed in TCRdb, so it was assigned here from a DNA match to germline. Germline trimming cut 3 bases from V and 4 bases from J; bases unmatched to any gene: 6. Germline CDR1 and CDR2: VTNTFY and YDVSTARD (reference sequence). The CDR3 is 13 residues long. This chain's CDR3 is CATWDRIYYKKLF. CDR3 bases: TGTGCCACCTGGGACCGAATATATTATAAGAAACTCTTT.

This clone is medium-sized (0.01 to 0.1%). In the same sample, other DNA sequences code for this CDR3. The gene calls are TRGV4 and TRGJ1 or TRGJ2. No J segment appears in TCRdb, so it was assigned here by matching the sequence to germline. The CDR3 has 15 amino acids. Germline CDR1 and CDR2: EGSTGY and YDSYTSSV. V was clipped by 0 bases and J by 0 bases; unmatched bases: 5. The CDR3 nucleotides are TGTGCCACCTGGGATGGGCCTTCGAATTATTATAAGAAACTCTTT. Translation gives CATWDGPSNYYKKLF.

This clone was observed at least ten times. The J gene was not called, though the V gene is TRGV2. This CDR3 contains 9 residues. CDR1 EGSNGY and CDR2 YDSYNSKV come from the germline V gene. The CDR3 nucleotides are TGTGCCACCTGGGACGGGCACCTCTTT. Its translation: CATWDGHLF.

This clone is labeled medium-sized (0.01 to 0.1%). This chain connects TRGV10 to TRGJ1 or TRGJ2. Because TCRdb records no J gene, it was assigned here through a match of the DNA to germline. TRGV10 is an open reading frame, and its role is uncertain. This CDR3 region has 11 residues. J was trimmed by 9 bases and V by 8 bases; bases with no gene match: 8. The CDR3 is CAAWDFVKKLF. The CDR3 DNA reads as TGTGCTGCGTGGGATTTTGTTAAGAAACTCTTT.

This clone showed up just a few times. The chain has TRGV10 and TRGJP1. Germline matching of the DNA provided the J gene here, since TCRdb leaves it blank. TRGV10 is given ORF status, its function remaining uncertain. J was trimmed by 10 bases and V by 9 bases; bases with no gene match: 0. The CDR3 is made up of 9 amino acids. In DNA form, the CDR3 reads TGTGCTGCGTGTTGGTTCAAGATATTT. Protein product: CAACWFKIF.

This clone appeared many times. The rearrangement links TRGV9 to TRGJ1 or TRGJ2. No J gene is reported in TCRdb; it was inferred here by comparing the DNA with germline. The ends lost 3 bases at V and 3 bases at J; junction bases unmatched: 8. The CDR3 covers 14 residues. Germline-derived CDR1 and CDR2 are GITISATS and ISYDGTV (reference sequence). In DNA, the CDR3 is TGTGCCTTGTGGGAGAACCGGTCTTATTATAAGAAACTCTTT. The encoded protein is CALWENRSYYKKLF.

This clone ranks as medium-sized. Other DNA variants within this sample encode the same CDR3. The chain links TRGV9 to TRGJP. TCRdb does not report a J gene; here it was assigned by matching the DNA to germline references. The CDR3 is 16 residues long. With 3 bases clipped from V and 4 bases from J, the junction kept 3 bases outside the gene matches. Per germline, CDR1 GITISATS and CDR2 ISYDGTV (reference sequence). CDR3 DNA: TGTGCCTTGTGGGAGACCCAAGAGTTGGGCAAAAAAATCAAGGTATTT. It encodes CALWETQELGKKIKVF.

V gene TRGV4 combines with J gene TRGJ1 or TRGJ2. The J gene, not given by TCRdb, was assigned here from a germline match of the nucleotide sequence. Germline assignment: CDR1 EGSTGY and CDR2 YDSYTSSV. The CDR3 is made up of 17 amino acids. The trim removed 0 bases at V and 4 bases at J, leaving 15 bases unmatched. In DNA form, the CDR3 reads TGTGCCACCTGGGATGGGCCAAAGGGGAGGAAATATTATAAGAAACTCTTT. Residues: CATWDGPKGRKYYKKLF.

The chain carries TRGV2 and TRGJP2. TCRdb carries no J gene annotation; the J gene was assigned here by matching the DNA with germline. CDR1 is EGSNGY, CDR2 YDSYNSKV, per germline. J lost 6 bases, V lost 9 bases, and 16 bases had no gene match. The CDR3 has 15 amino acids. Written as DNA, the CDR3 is TGTGCCACCAAGGACGGGCAGGGCTGTGATTGGATCAAGACGTTT. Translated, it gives CATKDGQGCDWIKTF.

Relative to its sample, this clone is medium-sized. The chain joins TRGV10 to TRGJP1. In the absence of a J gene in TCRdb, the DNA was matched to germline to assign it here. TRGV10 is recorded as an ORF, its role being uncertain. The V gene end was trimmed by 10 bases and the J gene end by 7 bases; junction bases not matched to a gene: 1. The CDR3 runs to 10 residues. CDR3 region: CAAYGWFKIF. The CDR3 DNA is TGTGCTGCGTATGGTTGGTTCAAGATATTT.

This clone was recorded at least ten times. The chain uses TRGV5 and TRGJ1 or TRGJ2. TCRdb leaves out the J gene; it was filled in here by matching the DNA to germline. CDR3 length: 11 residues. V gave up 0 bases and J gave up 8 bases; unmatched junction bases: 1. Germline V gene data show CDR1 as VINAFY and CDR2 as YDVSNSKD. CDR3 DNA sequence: TGTGCCACCTGGGACAGGGATAAGAAACTCTTT. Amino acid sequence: CATWDRDKKLF.

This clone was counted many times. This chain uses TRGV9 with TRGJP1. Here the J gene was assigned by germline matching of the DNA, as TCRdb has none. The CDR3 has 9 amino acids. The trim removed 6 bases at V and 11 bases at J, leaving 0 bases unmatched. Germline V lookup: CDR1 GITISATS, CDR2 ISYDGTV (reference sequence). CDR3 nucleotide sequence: TGTGCCTTGTGGTGGTTCAAGATATTT. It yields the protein CALWWFKIF.

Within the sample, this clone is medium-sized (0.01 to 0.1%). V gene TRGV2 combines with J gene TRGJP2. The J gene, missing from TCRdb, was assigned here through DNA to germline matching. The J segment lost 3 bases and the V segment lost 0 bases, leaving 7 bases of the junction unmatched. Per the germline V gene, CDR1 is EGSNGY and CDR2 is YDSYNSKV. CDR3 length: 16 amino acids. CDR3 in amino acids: CATWDGRERSDWIKTF. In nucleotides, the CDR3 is TGTGCCACCTGGGACGGGCGAGAACGTAGTGATTGGATCAAGACGTTT.

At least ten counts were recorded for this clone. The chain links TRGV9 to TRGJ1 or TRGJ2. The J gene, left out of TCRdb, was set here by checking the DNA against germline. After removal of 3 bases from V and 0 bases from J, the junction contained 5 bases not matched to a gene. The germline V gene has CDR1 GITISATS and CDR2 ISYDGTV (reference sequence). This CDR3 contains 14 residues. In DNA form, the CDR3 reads TGTGCCTTGTGGGAGTACGGGAATTATTATAAGAAACTCTTT. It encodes CALWEYGNYYKKLF.

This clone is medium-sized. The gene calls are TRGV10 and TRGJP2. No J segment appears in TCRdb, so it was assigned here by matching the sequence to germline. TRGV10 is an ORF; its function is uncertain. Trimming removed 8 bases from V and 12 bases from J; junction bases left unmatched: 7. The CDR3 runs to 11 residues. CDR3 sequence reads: CAAWDIGIKTF. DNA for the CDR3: TGTGCTGCGTGGGATATCGGGATCAAGACGTTT.

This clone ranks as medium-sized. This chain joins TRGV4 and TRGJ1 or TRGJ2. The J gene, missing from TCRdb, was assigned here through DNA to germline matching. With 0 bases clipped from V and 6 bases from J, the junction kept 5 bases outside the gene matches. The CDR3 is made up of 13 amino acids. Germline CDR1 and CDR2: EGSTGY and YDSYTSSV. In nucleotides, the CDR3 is TGTGCCACCTGGGATGGGCGGGGTTATAAGAAACTCTTT. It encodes CATWDGRGYKKLF.

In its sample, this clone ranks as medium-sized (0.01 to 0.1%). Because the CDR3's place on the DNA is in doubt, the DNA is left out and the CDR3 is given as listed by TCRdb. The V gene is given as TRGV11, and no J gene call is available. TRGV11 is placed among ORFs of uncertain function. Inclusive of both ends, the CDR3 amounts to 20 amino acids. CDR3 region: CTTVPAGLALHPLSGWFKIF.

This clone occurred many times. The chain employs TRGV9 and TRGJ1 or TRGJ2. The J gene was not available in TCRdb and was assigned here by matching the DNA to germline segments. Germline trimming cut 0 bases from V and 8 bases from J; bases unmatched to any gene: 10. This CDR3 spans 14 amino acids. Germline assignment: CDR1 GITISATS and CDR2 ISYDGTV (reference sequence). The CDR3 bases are TGTGCCTTGTGGGAGGTGCGGGGTGGGGATAAGAAACTCTTT. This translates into CALWEVRGGDKKLF.

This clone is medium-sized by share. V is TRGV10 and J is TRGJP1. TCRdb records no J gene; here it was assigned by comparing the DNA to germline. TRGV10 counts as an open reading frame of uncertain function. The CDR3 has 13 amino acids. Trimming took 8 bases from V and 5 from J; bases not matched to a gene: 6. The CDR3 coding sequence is TGTGCTGCGTGGGATTGGACTGGTTGGTTCAAGATATTT. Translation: CAAWDWTGWFKIF.

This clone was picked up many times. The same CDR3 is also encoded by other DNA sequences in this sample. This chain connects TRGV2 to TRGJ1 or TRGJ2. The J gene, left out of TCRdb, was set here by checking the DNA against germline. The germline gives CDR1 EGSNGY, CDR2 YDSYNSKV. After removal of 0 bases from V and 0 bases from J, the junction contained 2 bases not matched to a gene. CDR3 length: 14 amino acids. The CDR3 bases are TGTGCCACCTGGGACGGGCCGAATTATTATAAGAAACTCTTT. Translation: CATWDGPNYYKKLF.

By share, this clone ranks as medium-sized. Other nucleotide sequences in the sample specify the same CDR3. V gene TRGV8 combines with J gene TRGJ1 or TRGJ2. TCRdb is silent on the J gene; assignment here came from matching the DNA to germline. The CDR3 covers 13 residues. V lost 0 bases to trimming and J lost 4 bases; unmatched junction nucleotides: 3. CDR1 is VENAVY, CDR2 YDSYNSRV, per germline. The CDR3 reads CATWDRPYYKKLF. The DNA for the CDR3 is TGTGCCACCTGGGATAGGCCATATTATAAGAAACTCTTT.

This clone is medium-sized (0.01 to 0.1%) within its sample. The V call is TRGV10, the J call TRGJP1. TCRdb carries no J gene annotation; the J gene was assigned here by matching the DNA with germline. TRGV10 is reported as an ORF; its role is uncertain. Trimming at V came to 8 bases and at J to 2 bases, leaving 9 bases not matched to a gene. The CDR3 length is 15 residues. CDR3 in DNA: TGTGCTGCGTGGGACTTGGGGACCACTGGTTGGTTCAAGATATTT. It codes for CAAWDLGTTGWFKIF.

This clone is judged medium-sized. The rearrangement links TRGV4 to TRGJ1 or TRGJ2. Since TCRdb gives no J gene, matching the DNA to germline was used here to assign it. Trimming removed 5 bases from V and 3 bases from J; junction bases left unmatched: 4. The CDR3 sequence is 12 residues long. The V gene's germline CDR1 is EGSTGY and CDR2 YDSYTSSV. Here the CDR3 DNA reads TGTGCCACCTGGGTCGTTTATTATAAGAAACTCTTT. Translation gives CATWVVYYKKLF.

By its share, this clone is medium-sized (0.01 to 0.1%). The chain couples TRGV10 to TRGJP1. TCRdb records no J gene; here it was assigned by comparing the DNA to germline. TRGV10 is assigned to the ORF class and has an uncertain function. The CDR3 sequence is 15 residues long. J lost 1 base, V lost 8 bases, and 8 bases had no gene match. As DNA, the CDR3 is TGTGCTGCGTGGGACTCATCTACCACTGGTTGGTTCAAGATATTT. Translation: CAAWDSSTTGWFKIF.

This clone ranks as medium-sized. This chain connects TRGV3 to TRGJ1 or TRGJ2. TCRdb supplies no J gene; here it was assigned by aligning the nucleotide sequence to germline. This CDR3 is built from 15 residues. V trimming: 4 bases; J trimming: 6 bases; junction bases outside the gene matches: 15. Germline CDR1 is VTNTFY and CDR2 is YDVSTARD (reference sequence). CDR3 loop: CATWDRAGSGYKKLF. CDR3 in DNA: TGTGCCACCTGGGATAGGGCCGGATCGGGTTATAAGAAACTCTTT.